Included here is one T cell receptor beta chain sequence, with context. Measured with immunoSEQ multiplex PCR; TCRdb has only the in-frame clones, and not every one. The sample has around 990,000 clones; 60% to 85% are singletons. This specimen belongs to a study of shared clonotypes between healthy human individuals. Germline CDR1 and CDR2: SGHNT and YYREEE (reference sequence). The CDR3 extends over 16 amino acids. V lost 3 bases to trimming and J lost 7 bases; unmatched junction nucleotides: 13. The sequenced material came from memory CD4+ T cells from PBMCs. Indicated subset: CD45RA-negative fraction. The receptor comes from a man younger than 35 in good health. Some clones in this sample may be carry-over from other donors' samples. The rearrangement uses TRBV5-4 and TRBJ2-1; the match to TRBD2 covers 7 bases. CDR3 nucleotide sequence: TGTGCCAGCAGCTCCCCGGGGGGAGTCTTGGGAAATGAGCAGTTCTTC. Its protein is CASSSPGGVLGNEQFF.